This T cell receptor beta chain came from a study of vaccination and CD4 T cells after COVID-19. The treatment here: roughly ten-day PBMC culture with coronavirus spike peptide pools or control peptides (ViraFEST assay). Investigators obtained the unexposed donor's CD4+ T cells before the COVID-19 pandemic (2011-2018). About 1.8 million PBMCs went into each well for culture with around 9.2 IU/ml IL-2 and about 9.9 ug/ml peptide pools. The researchers probed unexposed-donor CD4+ T cells with SARS-CoV-2 S/N and four cold-coronavirus spikes, cells permitting. The CDR3 has 16 residues. V lost 4 bases and J 1 base, leaving 17 bases between the germline ends. CDR1 SGHNT and CDR2 YYREEE come from the germline V gene (reference sequence). This clonotype was found a few times. No antigen is known for it. Cultured CD4+ T cell DNA underwent sequencing with the Oncomine TCR Beta short-read assay. Investigators obtained genomic DNA by extraction from cultured CD4+ T cells. MiXCR, run by TCRdb on the PCR reads, gives a single entry per CDR3 protein. This sample has under 7,500 distinct CDR3 sequences, with around 35% found just once.

The sample taken for sequencing was CD4+ T cells from blood, cultured in vitro. The genes are TRBV5-4 and TRBJ1-1; D is ambiguous. This sequence was found in a human donor in good health. The CDR3 bases are TGTGCCAGCAGCCCCGGGAGCCCGAGGACGAACACTGAAGCTTTCTTT. Its translation: CASSPGSPRTNTEAFF.